This note documents a single T cell receptor (beta chain) sequence. This clonotype was picked up a small number of times. The antigen this receptor binds is unknown. No qualities accompany the bases; no much larger clone lies one base away. The data belong to a study of patients and donors after allogeneic stem cell transplantation (dated by TCRdb to 2020 to 2021). Germline trimming amounts to 5 bases on V and 8 bases on J, with 4 as the count of junction bases outside the gene matches. The CDR3 runs 13 residues from the cysteine to the phenylalanine. The DNA shown is the 39-base CDR3, in frame from base 1. CDR1 and CDR2, looked up from the germline V gene (reference sequence), are DFQATT and SNEGSKA. Library preparation used RT-PCR. Sequencing was performed on a NextSeq 550. Clones were called with MiXCR by TCRdb after fastp trimmed the public reads at Q25, and only in-frame beta chains were retained. Duplicate CDR3 protein sequences are folded into a single record with the most common DNA and genes. This sample lists 9,000 to 15,000 distinct CDR3 sequences; under 30% were detected once. The ten top clones hold 51% of the sample.

Here the chain combines TRBV20-1 and TRBJ1-6, and 9 bases in between align with TRBD1. The sample consisted of blood, either unsorted or a sorted T cell fraction (not recorded which). The sequence was obtained from a human donor who was either an allogeneic HSCT recipient or a stem cell or donor lymphocyte infusion donor (not recorded which). It is not recorded whose cells these are; they may come from a transplant donor. The CDR3 region: CSAGGQGYSPLHF. In nucleotides, the sequence is TGCAGTGCTGGTGGACAGGGGTATTCACCCCTCCACTTT.